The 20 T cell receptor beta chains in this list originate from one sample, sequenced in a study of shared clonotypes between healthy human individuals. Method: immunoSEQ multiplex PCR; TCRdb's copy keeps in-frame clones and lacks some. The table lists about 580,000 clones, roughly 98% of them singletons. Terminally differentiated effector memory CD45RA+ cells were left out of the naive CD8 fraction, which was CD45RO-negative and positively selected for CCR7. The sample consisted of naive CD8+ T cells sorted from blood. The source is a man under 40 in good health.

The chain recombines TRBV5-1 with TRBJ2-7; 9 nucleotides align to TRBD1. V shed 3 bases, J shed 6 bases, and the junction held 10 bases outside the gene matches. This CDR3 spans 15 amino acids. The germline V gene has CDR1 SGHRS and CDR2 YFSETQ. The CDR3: CASSSRTGEIPEQYF. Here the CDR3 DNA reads TGCGCCAGCAGCTCGCGGACAGGGGAGATCCCCGAGCAGTACTTC. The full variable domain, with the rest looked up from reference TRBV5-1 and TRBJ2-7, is KAGVTQTPRYLIKTRGQQVTLSCSPISGHRSVSWYQQTPGQGLQFLFEYFSETQRNKGNFPGRFSGRQFSNSRSEMNVSTLELGDSALYLCASSSRTGEIPEQYFGPGTRLTVT.

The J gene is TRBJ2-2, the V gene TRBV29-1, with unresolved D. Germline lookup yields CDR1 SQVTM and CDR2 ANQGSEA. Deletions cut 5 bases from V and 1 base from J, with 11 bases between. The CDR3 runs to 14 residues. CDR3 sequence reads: CSVLENMNTGELFF. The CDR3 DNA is TGCAGCGTTCTGGAAAACATGAACACCGGGGAGCTGTTTTTT.

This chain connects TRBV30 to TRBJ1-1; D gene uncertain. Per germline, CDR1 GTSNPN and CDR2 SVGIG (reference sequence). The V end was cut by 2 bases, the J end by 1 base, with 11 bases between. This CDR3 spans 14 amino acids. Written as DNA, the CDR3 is TGTGCCTGGAGTACCCCCCCGGGGAACACTGAAGCTTTCTTT. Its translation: CAWSTPPGNTEAFF.

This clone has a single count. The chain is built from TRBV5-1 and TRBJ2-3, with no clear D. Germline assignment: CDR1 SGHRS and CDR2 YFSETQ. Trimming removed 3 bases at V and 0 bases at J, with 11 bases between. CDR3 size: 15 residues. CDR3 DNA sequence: TGCGCCAGCAGCTCCTATATCTCTAGCACAGATACGCAGTATTTT. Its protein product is CASSSYISSTDTQYF.

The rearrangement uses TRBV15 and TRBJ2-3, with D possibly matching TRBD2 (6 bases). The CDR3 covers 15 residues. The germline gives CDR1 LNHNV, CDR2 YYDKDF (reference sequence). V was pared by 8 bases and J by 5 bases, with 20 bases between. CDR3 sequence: CATGEKGLALDTQYF. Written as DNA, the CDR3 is TGTGCCACCGGGGAGAAGGGGCTAGCGCTAGATACGCAGTATTTT.

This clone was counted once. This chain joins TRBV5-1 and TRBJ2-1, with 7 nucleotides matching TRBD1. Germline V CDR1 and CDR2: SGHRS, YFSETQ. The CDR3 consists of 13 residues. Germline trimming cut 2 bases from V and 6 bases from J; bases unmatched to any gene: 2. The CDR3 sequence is CASSFTGANEQFF. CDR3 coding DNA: TGCGCCAGCAGCTTTACAGGGGCCAATGAGCAGTTCTTC.

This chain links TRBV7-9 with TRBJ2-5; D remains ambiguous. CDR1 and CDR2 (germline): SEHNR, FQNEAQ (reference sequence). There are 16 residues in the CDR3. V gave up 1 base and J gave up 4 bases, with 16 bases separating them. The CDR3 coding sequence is TGTGCCAGCAGCTTAGATACGGACGCCTTAGGAGAGACCCAGTACTTC. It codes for CASSLDTDALGETQYF.

CDR3 loop: CASSPPRSGGAGAEQYF. The CDR3 DNA sequence: TGTGCCAGCAGCCCACCTCGTTCGGGGGGCGCAGGCGCCGAGCAGTACTTC. The chain couples TRBV7-9 to TRBJ2-7; a possible D gene is TRBD2 (7 bases). V was pared by 5 bases and J by 6 bases, with 26 bases between. Germline V gives CDR1 SEHNR, CDR2 FQNEAQ (reference sequence). The CDR3 spans 17 residues.

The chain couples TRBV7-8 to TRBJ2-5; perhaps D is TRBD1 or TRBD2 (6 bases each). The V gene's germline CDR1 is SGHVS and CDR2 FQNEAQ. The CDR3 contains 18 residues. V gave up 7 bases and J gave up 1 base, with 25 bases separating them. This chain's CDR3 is CASTHPTGASLIQETQYF. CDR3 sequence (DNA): TGTGCCAGCACACACCCGACGGGGGCCTCTTTGATCCAAGAGACCCAGTACTTC.

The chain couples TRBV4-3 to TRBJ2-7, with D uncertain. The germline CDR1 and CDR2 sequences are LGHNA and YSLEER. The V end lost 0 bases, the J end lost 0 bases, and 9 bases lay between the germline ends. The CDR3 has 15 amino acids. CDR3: CASSQEGGISYEQYF. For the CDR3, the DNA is TGCGCCAGCAGCCAAGAGGGTGGGATCTCCTACGAGCAGTACTTC.

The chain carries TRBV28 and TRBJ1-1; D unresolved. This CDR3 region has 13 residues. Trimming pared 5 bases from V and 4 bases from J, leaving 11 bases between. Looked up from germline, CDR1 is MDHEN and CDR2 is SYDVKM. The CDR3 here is CASSPTVITEAFF. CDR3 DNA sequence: TGTGCCAGCAGTCCTACGGTTATCACTGAAGCTTTCTTT.

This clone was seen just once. The CDR3 protein is CASSGLAVDSAPYF. The CDR3 bases are TGTGCCAGCAGCGGGCTAGCGGTCGATTCAGCGCCGTATTTT. The chain has TRBV11-2 and TRBJ2-3; 7 bases map to TRBD2. The CDR3 runs 14 residues. V dropped 5 bases and J dropped 14; count of bases not matched to a gene: 16. The germline V gene encodes CDR1 SGHAT and CDR2 FQNNGV.

The CDR3 DNA is TGTGCCAGCAGCGCCCAATATGGCTACACCTTC. The encoded protein is CASSAQYGYTF. The chain joins TRBV9 to TRBJ1-2, with D hard to call. The CDR3 has 11 amino acids. V shed 3 bases and J shed 5 bases, with 5 bases lying between them. The germline gives CDR1 SGDLS, CDR2 YYNGEE. Full variable domain (missing parts from reference TRBV9 and TRBJ1-2): DSGVTQTPKHLITATGQRVTLRCSPRSGDLSVYWYQQSLDQGLQFLIQYYNGEERAKGNILERFSAQQFPDLHSELNLSSLELGDSALYFCASSAQYGYTFGSGTRLTVV.

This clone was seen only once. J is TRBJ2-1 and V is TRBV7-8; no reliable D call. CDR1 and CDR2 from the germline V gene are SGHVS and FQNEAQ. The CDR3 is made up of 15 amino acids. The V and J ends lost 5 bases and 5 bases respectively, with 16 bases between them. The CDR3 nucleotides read TGTGCCAGCAGCAGACCGCAACTTGGACACAATGAGCAGTTCTTC. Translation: CASSRPQLGHNEQFF.

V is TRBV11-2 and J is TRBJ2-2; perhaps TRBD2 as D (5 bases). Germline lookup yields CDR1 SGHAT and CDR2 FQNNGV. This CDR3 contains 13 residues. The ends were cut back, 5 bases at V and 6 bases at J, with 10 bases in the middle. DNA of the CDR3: TGTGCCAGCAGCCCTTCCGGGGCCGGGGAGCTGTTTTTT. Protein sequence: CASSPSGAGELFF. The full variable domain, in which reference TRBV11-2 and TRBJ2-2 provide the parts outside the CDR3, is EAGVAQSPRYKIIEKRQSVAFWCNPISGHATLYWYQQILGQGPKLLIQFQNNGVVDDSQLPKDRFSAERLKGVDSTLKIQPAKLEDSAVYLCASSPSGAGELFFGEGSRLTVL.

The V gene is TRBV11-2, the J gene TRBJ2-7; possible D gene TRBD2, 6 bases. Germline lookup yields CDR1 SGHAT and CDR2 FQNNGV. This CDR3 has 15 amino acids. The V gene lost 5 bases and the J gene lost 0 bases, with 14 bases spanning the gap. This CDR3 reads CASSASAGGSYEQYF. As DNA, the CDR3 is TGTGCCAGCAGCGCTAGCGCCGGGGGCTCCTACGAGCAGTACTTC.

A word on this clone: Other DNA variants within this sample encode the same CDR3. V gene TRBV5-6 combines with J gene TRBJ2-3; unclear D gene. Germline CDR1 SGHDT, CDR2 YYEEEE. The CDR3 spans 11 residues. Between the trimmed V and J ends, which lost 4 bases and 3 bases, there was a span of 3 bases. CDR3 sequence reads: CASSLTDTQYF. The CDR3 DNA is TGTGCCAGCAGCCTTACAGATACGCAGTATTTT. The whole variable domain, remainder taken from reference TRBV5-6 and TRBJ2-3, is DAGVTQSPTHLIKTRGQQVTLRCSPKSGHDTVSWYQQALGQGPQFIFQYYEEEERQRGNFPDRFSGHQFPNYSSELNVNALLLGDSALYLCASSLTDTQYFGPGTRLTVL.

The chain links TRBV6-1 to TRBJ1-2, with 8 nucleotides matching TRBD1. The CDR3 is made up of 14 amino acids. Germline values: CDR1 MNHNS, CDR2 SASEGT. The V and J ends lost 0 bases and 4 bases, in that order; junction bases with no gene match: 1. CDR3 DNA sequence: TGTGCCAGCAGTGAAGCGACAGGGGTCTATGGCTACACCTTC. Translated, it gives CASSEATGVYGYTF.

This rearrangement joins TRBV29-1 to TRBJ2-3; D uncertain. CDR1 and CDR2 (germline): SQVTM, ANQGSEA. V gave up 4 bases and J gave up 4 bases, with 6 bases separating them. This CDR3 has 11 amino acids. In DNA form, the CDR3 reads TGCAGCGTTGTTCCCCCAGATACGCAGTATTTT. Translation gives CSVVPPDTQYF.

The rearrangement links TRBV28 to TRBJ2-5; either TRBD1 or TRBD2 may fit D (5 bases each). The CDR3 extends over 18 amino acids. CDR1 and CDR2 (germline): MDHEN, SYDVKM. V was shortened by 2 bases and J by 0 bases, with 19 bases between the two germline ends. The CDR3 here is CASSLGLGENEYQETQYF. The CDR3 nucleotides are TGTGCCAGCAGTTTAGGGTTGGGGGAAAATGAGTACCAAGAGACCCAGTACTTC.